The 20 T cell receptor beta chains below were found in one sample sequenced in a study of tumor-infiltrating lymphocytes in primary liver carcinoma (dated by TCRdb to about 2017). Total RNA and DNA were co-extracted from 20-30 mg of bulk tissue with the AllPrep DNA/RNA mini kit, without cell sorting. Sequencing used an Illumina HiSeq 2500. A constant-region primer and ProtoScript II reverse transcriptase were used to reverse-transcribe TCRbeta-specific cDNA from roughly 480 ng total RNA. Construction of the TCRbeta libraries relied on three nested rounds of multiplex PCR, following a slightly modified ARM-PCR procedure. Each of the first two PCR rounds ran for approximately 11 cycles and used multiplex TRBV1-TRBV30 forward primers together with a Cbeta reverse primer. The raw public data were reprocessed by TCRdb itself: fastp quality trimming at Q25, MiXCR clonotype calling, in-frame beta chains only. Each record represents a unique CDR3 protein, reported with the most common genes and DNA among its rows. The sample profile shows around 120,000 distinct CDR3 sequences; about two thirds of them were found once. The ten largest make up 8.1% of the sample.

The sample comprised tumor-adjacent normal liver tissue. These receptors came from a woman aged 55-75 years with primary liver carcinoma and hepatitis B virus infection.

Of note for this clonotype: One end of the junction is discordant with germline, which a read error may explain. V gene TRBV11-2 combines with J gene TRBJ1-6; D gene uncertain. The CDR3 is 13 amino acids. The germline V gene encodes CDR1 SGHAT and CDR2 FQNNGV. The CDR3 sequence is CASSLEPGTPHHF. The CDR3 DNA reads TGTGCCAGTAGCTTAGAGCCGGGTACACCCCACCACTTT.

The chain couples TRBV14 to TRBJ2-6; a possible D gene is TRBD2 (5 bases). Trimming cost V 3 bases and J 6 bases, with 18 bases left between them. CDR1 and CDR2 from the germline V gene are SGHDN and FVKESK. The CDR3 contains 17 residues. CDR3 in amino acids: CASSHGGRGLLANVLTF. The CDR3, as DNA: TGTGCCAGCAGCCATGGCGGACGGGGTCTCCTGGCCAACGTCCTGACTTTC.

A word on this clonotype: Sequence at one end of the junction differs from germline and may be a read error. The chain uses TRBV13 and TRBJ1-5; unclear D gene. From germline, CDR1 is PRHDT and CDR2 FYEKMQ (reference sequence). CDR3 size: 15 residues. The CDR3 coding sequence is TGTGCCAGCAGCTTAGGCCCGGGGTGGCATCAGCCCCAACATTTT. Its translation is CASSLGPGWHQPQHF. The full variable domain, rest sourced from reference TRBV13 and TRBJ1-5, is AAGVIQSPRHLIKEKRETATLKCYPIPRHDTVYWYQQGPGQDPQFLISFYEKMQSDKGSIPDRFSAQQFSDYHSELNMSSLELGDSALYFCASSLGPGWHQPQHFGDGTRLSIL.

This clonotype was counted at least ten times. The V call is TRBV6-6, the J call TRBJ1-3; 7 bases line up with TRBD1. From germline, CDR1 is MNHNY and CDR2 SVGAGI (reference sequence). V was pared by 5 bases and J by 4 bases, with 5 bases of the junction left unmatched. This CDR3 has 14 residues. As DNA, the CDR3 is TGTGCCAGCAGTACCCGGGACAGCGGAAACACCATATATTTT. Translation: CASSTRDSGNTIYF.

In regard to this clonotype: A much larger clone differs by one base, so this may be a read error. The chain uses TRBV7-9 and TRBJ1-2, with a possible D match to TRBD1 (6 bases). Germline V CDR1 and CDR2: SEHNR, FQNEAQ (reference sequence). V was trimmed by 4 bases and J by 5 bases, leaving 14 bases between them. The CDR3 runs to 14 residues. DNA for the CDR3: TGTGCCAGCAGCTCTGACCGGACAGTATATGGCTACACCTTC. It translates to CASSSDRTVYGYTF.

With respect to this clonotype: A much larger clone sits a single nucleotide away, making a read error possible. Because it lacks the conserved phenylalanine or tryptophan at the end, this CDR3 is likely a read error. The gene calls are TRBV4-1 and TRBJ2-7; possible D gene TRBD1, 6 bases. The V end lost 1 base, the J end lost 6 bases, and 13 bases lay between the germline ends. This CDR3 spans 14 amino acids. Germline values: CDR1 MGHRA, CDR2 YSYEKL. CDR3 amino acids: CASSQGNRVGEQYL. CDR3 nucleotide sequence: TGCGCCAGCAGCCAAGGGAACAGGGTAGGCGAGCAGTACCTC.

This clonotype was seen many times. The chain carries TRBV2 and TRBJ2-7; a possible D gene is TRBD1 (5 bases). V gave up 6 bases and J gave up 5 bases, with 14 bases separating them. Germline V CDR1 and CDR2: SNHLY, FYNNEI. The CDR3 is made up of 13 amino acids. The CDR3 nucleotides read TGTGCCAGCAGGGGTGTAGGGGTCGACGAGCAGTACTTC. Its translation: CASRGVGVDEQYF.

The rearrangement joins TRBV11-2 to TRBJ1-2, with D hard to call. This CDR3 contains 13 residues. Per germline, CDR1 SGHAT and CDR2 FQNNGV. V shed 8 bases and J shed 6 bases, with 16 bases lying between them. CDR3 amino acids: CASALDRTHGYTF. For the CDR3, the DNA is TGTGCCAGCGCCTTAGATCGGACCCATGGCTACACCTTC.

Note on this clonotype: A much bigger clone sits one base away, suggesting this may be a read error. V gene TRBV28 combines with J gene TRBJ2-7, with a tentative D call TRBD2 (6 bases). The V and J ends lost 3 bases and 1 base respectively, with 13 bases between them. The CDR3 sequence is 15 residues long. Germline CDR1 MDHEN, CDR2 SYDVKM. The CDR3 DNA sequence: TGTGCCAGCAGTTTGGTCGGGACTCCTTCCTACGAGCAGTACTTC. Translation gives CASSLVGTPSYEQYF.

This clonotype was seen many times. This sequence joins TRBV24-1 and TRBJ2-1, with 7 bases matching TRBD1. J was trimmed by 9 bases and V by 4 bases; bases with no gene match: 8. The CDR3 is made up of 14 amino acids. Germline-derived CDR1 and CDR2 are KGHDR and SFDVKD. This CDR3 is CATSDRGLRAEQFF. The CDR3 DNA is TGTGCCACCAGTGACAGGGGGTTGCGGGCTGAGCAGTTCTTC.

A note on this clonotype: A much larger clone is a single base away; this may be a read error. V and J are TRBV11-1 and TRBJ2-3; the D gene is possibly TRBD1 (5 bases). Germline assignment: CDR1 SGHAT and CDR2 FQDESV (reference sequence). The CDR3 sequence is 14 residues long. CDR3 region: CASILRSDTGTQYF. In DNA, the CDR3 is TGTGCCAGCATCCTAAGGTCCGACACAGGTACGCAGTATTTT.

A remark on this clonotype: One end of the junction does not line up with germline, which may come from a read error. The chain combines TRBV11-2 with TRBJ2-1; TRBD1 matches 10 bases. The germline CDR1 and CDR2 sequences are SGHAT and FQNNGV. The CDR3 covers 16 residues. CDR3 nucleotide sequence: TGTGCCAACAGATCCCTGGGGACAGGGGTCAACCATGAGCAGTTTTTC. Protein: CANRSLGTGVNHEQFF. The entire variable domain, with the rest obtained from reference TRBV11-2 and TRBJ2-1, is as follows: EAGVAQSPRYKIIEKRQSVAFWCNPISGHATLYWYQQILGQGPKLLIQFQNNGVVDDSQLPKDRFSAERLKGVDSTLKIQPAKLEDSAVYLCANRSLGTGVNHEQFFGPGTRLTVL.

To note about this clonotype: No conserved phenylalanine or tryptophan ends this CDR3, so it is likely a read error. The chain employs TRBV4-1 and TRBJ1-1; no clear D gene. V shed 2 bases and J shed 4 bases, with 8 bases lying between them. The CDR3 has 13 amino acids. Germline-derived CDR1 and CDR2 are MGHRA and YSYEKL. The CDR3 region has the DNA TGCGCCAGCAGCCAACCGGCCATCACTGAAGCTTTCCTT. Translating it yields CASSQPAITEAFL.

A note on this clonotype: The junction does not match germline at one end; this may be a read error. CDR3 protein: CASRHNQPGLAGGEQHF. For the CDR3, the DNA is TGTGCCAGCAGGCACAACCAGCCGGGACTAGCGGGCGGGGAGCAGCACTTC. The chain joins TRBV11-2 to TRBJ2-7, with 12 positions matching TRBD2. CDR1 and CDR2 (germline): SGHAT, FQNNGV. The CDR3 is 17 amino acids.

A remark on this clonotype: The junction does not match germline at one end; this may be a read error. The chain is built from TRBV5-6 and TRBJ2-1; TRBD2 is a possible D gene (5 bases). Germline CDR1 reads SGHDT; CDR2 reads YYEEEE. The CDR3 runs 16 residues. CDR3 DNA: TGTGCCAACAGCGGCCAAGCGGCAAGCTCCTACAACGAGCAGTTCTTC. It specifies CANSGQAASSYNEQFF.

This clonotype was detected a few times. The junction and the germline gene differ at one end; a read error may be behind it. The rearrangement joins TRBV5-1 to TRBJ2-3; no firm D call. This CDR3 region has 13 residues. Germline CDR1 and CDR2: SGHRS and YFSETQ. CDR3 DNA: TGCACCAGCAGCTTAGGTATTAGAGATACGCAGTATTTT. It specifies CTSSLGIRDTQYF.

As for this clonotype: Its ends do not fully match the called genes, so a read error is possible. The rearrangement links TRBV4-1 to TRBJ1-5, with D hard to call. CDR1 is MGHRA, CDR2 YSYEKL, per germline. CDR3 length: 14 amino acids. DNA of the CDR3: TGCGCCAGCAACCTTGACGGTAGCAATCAGCGCCAGCATTTT. Residues: CASNLDGSNQRQHF.

The chain employs TRBV11-2 and TRBJ2-7; D not resolved. Germline CDR1 reads SGHAT; CDR2 reads FQNNGV. The CDR3 has 14 residues. Written as DNA, the CDR3 is TGTGCTATCAGCTTAGCCGAGAGGACCTACGAGCAGTACTTC. It encodes CAISLAERTYEQYF. Based on the CDR3 plus reference TRBV11-2 and TRBJ2-7, the full variable domain is EAGVAQSPRYKIIEKRQSVAFWCNPISGHATLYWYQQILGQGPKLLIQFQNNGVVDDSQLPKDRFSAERLKGVDSTLKIQPAKLEDSAVYLCAISLAERTYEQYFGPGTRLTVT.

With respect to this clonotype: At one end the junction does not follow the germline gene, possibly because of a read error. The genes are TRBV4-1 and TRBJ2-1, with D possibly TRBD2 on 5 matching bases. The CDR3 covers 15 residues. Germline assignment: CDR1 MGHRA and CDR2 YSYEKL. CDR3 nucleotides: TGCGCCAGCAGCCAAGATGGGCTAGCTTACGATGAGAAGTTCTTC. Protein sequence: CASSQDGLAYDEKFF.

Comments on this clonotype: This may be a read error, as it is one base from a much larger clone. The chain carries TRBV30 and TRBJ1-2; D uncertain. There are 13 residues in the CDR3. V lost 2 bases and J 2 bases, leaving 9 bases between the germline ends. Per germline, CDR1 GTSNPN and CDR2 SVGIG (reference sequence). The CDR3 DNA is TGTGCCTGGAGTATGCCGGAAAACTATGGCTACACCTTC. This encodes CAWSMPENYGYTF.